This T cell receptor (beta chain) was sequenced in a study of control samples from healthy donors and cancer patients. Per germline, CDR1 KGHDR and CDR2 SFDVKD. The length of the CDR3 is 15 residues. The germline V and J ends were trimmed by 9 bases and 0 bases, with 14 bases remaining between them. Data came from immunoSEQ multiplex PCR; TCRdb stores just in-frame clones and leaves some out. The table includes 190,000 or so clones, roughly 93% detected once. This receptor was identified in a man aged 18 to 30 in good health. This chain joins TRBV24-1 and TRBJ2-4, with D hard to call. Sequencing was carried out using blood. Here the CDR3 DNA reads TGTGCCACCGCCCCCAAGGGCACAGCCAAAAACATTCAGTACTTC. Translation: CATAPKGTAKNIQYF.